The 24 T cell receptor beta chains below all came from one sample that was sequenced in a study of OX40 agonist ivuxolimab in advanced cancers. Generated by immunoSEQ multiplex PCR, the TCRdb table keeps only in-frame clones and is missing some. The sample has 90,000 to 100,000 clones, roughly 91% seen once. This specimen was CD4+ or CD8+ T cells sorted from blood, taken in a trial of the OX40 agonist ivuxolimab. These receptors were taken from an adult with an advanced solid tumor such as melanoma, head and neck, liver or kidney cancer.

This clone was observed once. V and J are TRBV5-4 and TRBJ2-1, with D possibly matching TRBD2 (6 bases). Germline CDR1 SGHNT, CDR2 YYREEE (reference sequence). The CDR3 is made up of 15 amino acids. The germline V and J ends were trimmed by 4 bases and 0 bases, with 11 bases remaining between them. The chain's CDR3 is CASSRDSSSYNEQFF. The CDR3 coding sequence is TGTGCCAGCAGCAGGGACTCAAGCTCCTACAATGAGCAGTTCTTC.

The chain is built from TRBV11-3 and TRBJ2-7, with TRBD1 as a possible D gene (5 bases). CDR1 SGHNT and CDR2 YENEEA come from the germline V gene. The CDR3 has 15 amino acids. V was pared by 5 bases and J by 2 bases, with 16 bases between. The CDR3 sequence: CASSPAWGTTYEQYF. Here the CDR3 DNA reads TGTGCCAGCAGCCCAGCTTGGGGCACCACCTACGAGCAGTACTTC.

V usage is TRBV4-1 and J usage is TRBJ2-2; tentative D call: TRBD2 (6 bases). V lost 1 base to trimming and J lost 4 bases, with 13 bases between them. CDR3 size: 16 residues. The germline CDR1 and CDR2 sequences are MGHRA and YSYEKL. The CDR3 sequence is CASSQGGVDLTGELFF. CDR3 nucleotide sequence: TGCGCCAGCAGCCAAGGGGGGGTAGACCTCACCGGGGAGCTGTTTTTT.

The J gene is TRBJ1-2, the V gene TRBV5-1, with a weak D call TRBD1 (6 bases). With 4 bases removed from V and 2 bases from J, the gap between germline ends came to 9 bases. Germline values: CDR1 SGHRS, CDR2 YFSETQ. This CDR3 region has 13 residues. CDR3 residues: CASSPGQNYGYTF. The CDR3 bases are TGCGCCAGCAGCCCCGGACAGAACTATGGCTACACCTTC. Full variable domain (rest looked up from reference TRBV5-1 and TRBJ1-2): KAGVTQTPRYLIKTRGQQVTLSCSPISGHRSVSWYQQTPGQGLQFLFEYFSETQRNKGNFPGRFSGRQFSNSRSEMNVSTLELGDSALYLCASSPGQNYGYTFGSGTRLTVV.

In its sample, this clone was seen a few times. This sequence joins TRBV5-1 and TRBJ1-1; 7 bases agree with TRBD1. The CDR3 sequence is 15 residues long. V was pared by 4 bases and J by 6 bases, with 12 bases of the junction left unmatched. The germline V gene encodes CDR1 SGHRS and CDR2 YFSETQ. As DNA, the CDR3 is TGCGCCAGCAGCCCCCTTCAGTTCAGGGGGGCTGAAGCTTTCTTT. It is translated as CASSPLQFRGAEAFF.

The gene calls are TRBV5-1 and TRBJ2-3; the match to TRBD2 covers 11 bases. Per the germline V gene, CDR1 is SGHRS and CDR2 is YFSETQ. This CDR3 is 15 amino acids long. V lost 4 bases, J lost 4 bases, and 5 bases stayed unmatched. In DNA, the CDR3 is TGCGCCAGCAGCCAAAGACTAGCGGGATCAGATACGCAGTATTTT. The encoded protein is CASSQRLAGSDTQYF.

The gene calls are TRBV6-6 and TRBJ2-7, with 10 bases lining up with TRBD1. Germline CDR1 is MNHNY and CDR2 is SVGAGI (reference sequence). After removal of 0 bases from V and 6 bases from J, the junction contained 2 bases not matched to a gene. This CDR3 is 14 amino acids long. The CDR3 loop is CASSYSGTGVEQYF. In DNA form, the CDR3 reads TGTGCCAGCAGTTACTCAGGGACAGGGGTCGAGCAGTACTTC.

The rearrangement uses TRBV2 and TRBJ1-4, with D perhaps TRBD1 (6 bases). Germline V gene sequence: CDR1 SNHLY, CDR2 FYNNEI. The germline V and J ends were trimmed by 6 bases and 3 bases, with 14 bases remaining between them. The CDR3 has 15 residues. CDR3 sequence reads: CASSDRGTSNEKLFF. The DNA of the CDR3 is TGTGCCAGCAGCGATAGGGGGACGTCTAATGAAAAACTGTTTTTT. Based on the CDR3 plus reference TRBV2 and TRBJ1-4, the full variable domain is EPEVTQTPSHQVTQMGQEVILRCVPISNHLYFYWYRQILGQKVEFLVSFYNNEISEKSEIFDDQFSVERPDGSNFTLKIRSTKLEDSAMYFCASSDRGTSNEKLFFGSGTQLSVL.

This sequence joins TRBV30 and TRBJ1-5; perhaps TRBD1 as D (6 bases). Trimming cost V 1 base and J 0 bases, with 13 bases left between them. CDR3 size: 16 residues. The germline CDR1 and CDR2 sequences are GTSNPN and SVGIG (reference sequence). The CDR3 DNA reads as TGTGCCTGGAGTGAACAGGGAGGGAGTAGCAATCAGCCCCAGCATTTT. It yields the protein CAWSEQGGSSNQPQHF.

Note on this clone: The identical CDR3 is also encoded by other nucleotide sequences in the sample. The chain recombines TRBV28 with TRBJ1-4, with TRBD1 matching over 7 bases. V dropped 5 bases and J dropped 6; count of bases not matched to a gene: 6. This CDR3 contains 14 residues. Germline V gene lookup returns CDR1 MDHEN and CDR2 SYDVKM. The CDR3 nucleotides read TGTGCCAGCAGTCCCTCCGGGACAGATGAAAAACTGTTTTTT. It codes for CASSPSGTDEKLFF. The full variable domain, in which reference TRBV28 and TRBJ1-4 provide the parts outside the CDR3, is DVKVTQSSRYLVKRTGEKVFLECVQDMDHENMFWYRQDPGLGLRLIYFSYDVKMKEKGDIPEGYSVSREKKERFSLILESASTNQTSMYLCASSPSGTDEKLFFGSGTQLSVL.

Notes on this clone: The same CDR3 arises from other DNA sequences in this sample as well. The CDR3 nucleotides are TGTGCCAGCTCGCAGGGTAATAATCAGCCCCAGCATTTT. Translated: CASSQGNNQPQHF. The chain recombines TRBV18 with TRBJ1-5; a possible D gene is TRBD1 (5 bases). V lost 6 bases, J lost 4 bases, and 10 bases lay in between. The CDR3 spans 13 residues. Germline V CDR1 and CDR2: KGHSH, LQKENI.

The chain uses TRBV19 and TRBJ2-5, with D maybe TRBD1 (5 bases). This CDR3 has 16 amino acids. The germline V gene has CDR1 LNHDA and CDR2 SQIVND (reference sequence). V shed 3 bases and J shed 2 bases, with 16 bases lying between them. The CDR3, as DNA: TGTGCCAGTAGTATGGGTAGTCCAGGGCTACAAGAGACCCAGTACTTC. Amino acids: CASSMGSPGLQETQYF.

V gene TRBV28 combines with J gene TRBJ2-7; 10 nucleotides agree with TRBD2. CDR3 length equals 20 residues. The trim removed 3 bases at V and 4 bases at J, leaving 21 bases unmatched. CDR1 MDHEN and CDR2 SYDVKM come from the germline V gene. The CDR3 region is CASSFDSVWTSGGRVYEQYF. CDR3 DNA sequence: TGTGCCAGCAGTTTTGATTCGGTTTGGACTAGCGGAGGTAGAGTTTACGAGCAGTACTTC.

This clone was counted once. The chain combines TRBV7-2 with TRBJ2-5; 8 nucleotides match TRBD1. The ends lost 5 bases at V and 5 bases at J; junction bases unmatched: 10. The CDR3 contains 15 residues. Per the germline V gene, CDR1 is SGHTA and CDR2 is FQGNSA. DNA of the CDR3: TGTGCCAGCAGCCCTGGACAGGGCGGGACGGAGACCCAGTACTTC. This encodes CASSPGQGGTETQYF.

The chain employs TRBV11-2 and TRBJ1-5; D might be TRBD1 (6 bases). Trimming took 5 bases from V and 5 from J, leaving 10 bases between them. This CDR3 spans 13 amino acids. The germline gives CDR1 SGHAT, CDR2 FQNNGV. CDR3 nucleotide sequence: TGTGCCAGCAGCCCAGGGGCCTATCAGCCCCAGCATTTT. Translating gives CASSPGAYQPQHF.

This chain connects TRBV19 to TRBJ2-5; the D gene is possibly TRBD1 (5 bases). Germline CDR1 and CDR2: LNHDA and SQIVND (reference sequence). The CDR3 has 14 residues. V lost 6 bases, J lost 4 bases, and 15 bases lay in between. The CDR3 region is CASSQNQGRETQYF. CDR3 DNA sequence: TGTGCCAGTAGCCAAAATCAGGGTCGAGAGACCCAGTACTTC.

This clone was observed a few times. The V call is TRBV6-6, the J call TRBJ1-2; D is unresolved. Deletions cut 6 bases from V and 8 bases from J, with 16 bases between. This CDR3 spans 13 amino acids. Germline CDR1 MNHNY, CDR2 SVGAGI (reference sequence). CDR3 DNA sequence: TGTGCCAGCAGGACACCTGCGGCGCTGGGCTACACCTTC. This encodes CASRTPAALGYTF.

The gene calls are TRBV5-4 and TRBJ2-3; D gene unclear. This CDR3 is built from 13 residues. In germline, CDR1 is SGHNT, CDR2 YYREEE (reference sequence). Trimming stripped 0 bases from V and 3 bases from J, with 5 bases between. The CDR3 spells CASSLAGTDTQYF. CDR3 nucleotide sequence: TGTGCCAGCAGCTTGGCCGGAACAGATACGCAGTATTTT.

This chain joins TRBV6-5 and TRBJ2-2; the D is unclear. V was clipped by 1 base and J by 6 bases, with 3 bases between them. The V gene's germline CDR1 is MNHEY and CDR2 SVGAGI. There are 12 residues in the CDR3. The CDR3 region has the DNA TGTGCCAGCAGTTACTTGGCCGGGGAGCTGTTTTTT. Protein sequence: CASSYLAGELFF.

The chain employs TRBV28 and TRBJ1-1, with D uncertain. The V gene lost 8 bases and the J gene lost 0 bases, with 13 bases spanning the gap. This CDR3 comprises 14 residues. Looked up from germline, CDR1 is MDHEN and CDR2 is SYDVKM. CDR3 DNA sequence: TGTGCCAGCGTTTTAACGGGGATGAACACTGAAGCTTTCTTT. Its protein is CASVLTGMNTEAFF. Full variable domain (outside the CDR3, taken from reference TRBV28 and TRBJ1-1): DVKVTQSSRYLVKRTGEKVFLECVQDMDHENMFWYRQDPGLGLRLIYFSYDVKMKEKGDIPEGYSVSREKKERFSLILESASTNQTSMYLCASVLTGMNTEAFFGQGTRLTVV.

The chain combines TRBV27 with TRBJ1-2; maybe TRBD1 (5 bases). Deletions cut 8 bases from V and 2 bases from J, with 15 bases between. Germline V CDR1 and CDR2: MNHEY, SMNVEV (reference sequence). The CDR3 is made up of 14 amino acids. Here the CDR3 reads CASSISPGNYGYTF. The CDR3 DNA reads TGTGCCAGCTCCATCAGCCCAGGGAACTATGGCTACACCTTC.

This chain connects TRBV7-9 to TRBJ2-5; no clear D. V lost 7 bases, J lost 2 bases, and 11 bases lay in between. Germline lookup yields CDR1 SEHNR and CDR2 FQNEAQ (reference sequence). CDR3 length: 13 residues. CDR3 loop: CASTMDVQETQYF. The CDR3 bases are TGTGCCAGCACCATGGACGTACAAGAGACCCAGTACTTC.

CDR3 DNA: TGTGCCAGCAGCCGACAGGGAAACTCCTACGAGCAGTACTTC. This codes for CASSRQGNSYEQYF. This chain links TRBV5-4 with TRBJ2-7, with 7 bases matching TRBD1. This CDR3 is 14 amino acids long. From germline, CDR1 is SGHNT and CDR2 YYREEE (reference sequence). V lost 4 bases, J lost 0 bases, and 4 bases stayed unmatched. The full variable domain, with the rest looked up from reference TRBV5-4 and TRBJ2-7, is ETGVTQSPTHLIKTRGQQVTLRCSSQSGHNTVSWYQQALGQGPQFIFQYYREEENGRGNFPPRFSGLQFPNYSSELNVNALELDDSALYLCASSRQGNSYEQYFGPGTRLTVT.

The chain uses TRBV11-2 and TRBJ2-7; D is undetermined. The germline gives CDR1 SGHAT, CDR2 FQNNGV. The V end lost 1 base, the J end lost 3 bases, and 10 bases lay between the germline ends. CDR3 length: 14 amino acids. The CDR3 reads CASSLAEYGYEQYF. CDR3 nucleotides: TGTGCCAGCAGCTTAGCTGAGTATGGCTACGAGCAGTACTTC.